These T cell receptor beta chains were read from a single sample in a study of Graves' ophthalmopathy and Graves' hyperthyroidism. MiXCR, applied by TCRdb to the multiplex PCR reads, yields one record per CDR3 protein. The data contain 900,000 to 1,200,000 distinct CDR3 sequences, 35% to 45% of them singletons. The source material was peripheral blood or thyroid tissue (not recorded which). Receptors were obtained from an adult man with Graves' hyperthyroidism. The CDR3 runs from the conserved cysteine through the conserved F or W. A D gene is named only where the DNA matches it firmly. The size entry is marked missing in some rows and otherwise reads once, few, many or a size class.

D | J | V | size | CDR3 | DNA
- | TRBJ1-5 | TRBV20-1 | - | CSAPTGTTNQPQHF | TGCAGTGCTCCAACCGGGACAACAAATCAGCCCCAGCATTTT
- | TRBJ1-2 | TRBV7-9 | few | CASSLIRHYTF | TGTGCCAGCAGCTTAATTCGACACTACACCTTC
TRBD1 | TRBJ1-6 | TRBV11-2 | - | CASSDRVDNSPLHF | TGTGCCAGCAGCGACAGGGTCGATAATTCACCCCTCCACTTT
- | TRBJ1-6 | TRBV9 | many | CASSVVATNSPLHF | TGTGCCAGCAGCGTAGTGGCGACCAATTCACCCCTCCACTTT
- | TRBJ1-1 | TRBV30 | few | CAWSVHMLAEAFF | TGTGCCTGGAGTGTACACATGCTGGCTGAAGCTTTCTTT
- | TRBJ2-5 | TRBV7-2 | - | CASSLGDGQYF | TGTGCCAGCAGCCTAGGAGACGGGCAGTACTTC
TRBD1 | TRBJ2-2 | TRBV5-6 | - | CASSFTGGANLPGELFF | TGTGCCAGCAGCTTTACAGGGGGCGCGAATCTCCCCGGGGAGCTGTTTTTT
TRBD2 | TRBJ2-7 | TRBV11-2 | many | CASSLVVAGAYEQYF | TGTGCCAGCAGCTTAGTCGTTGCGGGAGCTTACGAGCAGTACTTC
- | TRBJ2-7 | TRBV7-2 | few | CASSLTGGGGNYEQYF | TGTGCCAGCAGCTTGACGGGAGGAGGGGGTAACTACGAGCAGTACTTC
TRBD2 | TRBJ2-3 | TRBV12-3/TRBV12-4 | few | CASSSGLAKDTQYF | TGTGCCAGCAGTTCGGGACTAGCGAAAGATACGCAGTATTTT
- | TRBJ1-2 | TRBV20-1 | - | CSAKAPRGLNYGYTF | TGCAGTGCTAAAGCCCCCCGTGGGCTCAACTATGGCTACACCTTC
TRBD1 | TRBJ1-1 | TRBV7-8 | few | CASSPGQERSEAFF | TGTGCCAGCAGCCCTGGACAGGAGCGAAGTGAAGCTTTCTTT
- | TRBJ1-1 | TRBV20-1 | few | CSAGGGSDTEAFF | TGCAGTGCTGGGGGGGGATCGGACACTGAAGCTTTCTTT
- | TRBJ2-1 | TRBV9 | - | CASSVGSGRGDEQFF | TGTGCCAGCAGCGTGGGGAGTGGCAGGGGCGATGAGCAGTTCTTC
- | TRBJ2-5 | TRBV5-6 | many | CASSLAAKETQYF | TGTGCCAGCAGCTTGGCAGCCAAAGAGACCCAGTACTTC
TRBD1 | TRBJ1-1 | TRBV5-8 | few | CASSPRRQGASEAFF | TGTGCCAGCAGCCCCCGGAGACAGGGGGCCTCTGAAGCTTTCTTT
TRBD1 | TRBJ2-5 | TRBV5-5 | few | CASSPTTGGETQYF | TGTGCCAGCAGCCCGACGACAGGGGGAGAGACCCAGTACTTC
TRBD1 | TRBJ1-6 | TRBV25-1 | - | CASSARDRGLSPLHF | TGTGCCAGCAGTGCCCGGGACAGGGGGCTCTCACCCCTCCACTTT
TRBD2 | TRBJ2-7 | TRBV29-1 | - | CSAGETRGGSGQYF | TGCAGCGCCGGGGAGACGCGGGGGGGCTCTGGGCAGTACTTC
TRBD1 | TRBJ1-3 | TRBV9 | - | CASSVGPGQLSGNTIYF | TGTGCCAGCAGCGTAGGGCCGGGACAGCTATCTGGAAACACCATATATTTT
- | TRBJ1-5 | TRBV5-1 | many | CASSLIPGLSNQPQHF | TGCGCCAGCAGCTTGATTCCGGGATTGAGCAATCAGCCCCAGCATTTT
- | TRBJ2-2 | TRBV24-1 | - | CATRMNTGELFF | TGTGCCACCAGGATGAACACCGGGGAGCTGTTTTTT
TRBD1 | TRBJ1-2 | TRBV7-9 | - | CASSPQGAAF | TGTGCCAGCAGCCCTCAGGGGGCCGCCTTC
TRBD1 | TRBJ2-5 | TRBV7-9 | many | CASSLRDRQGTKTQYF | TGTGCCAGCAGCTTAAGGGACCGACAGGGAACAAAGACCCAGTACTTC
- | TRBJ1-1 | TRBV4-3 | many | CASSQDGTFAEAFF | TGCGCCAGCAGCCAAGACGGGACATTTGCTGAAGCTTTCTTT
TRBD2 | TRBJ2-7 | TRBV20-1 | many | CSARISGLADYEQYF | TGCAGTGCACGGATTTCGGGACTAGCAGACTACGAGCAGTACTTC
- | TRBJ1-5 | TRBV6-1 | - | CASSGPKGRQSFNQPQHF | TGTGCCAGCAGTGGCCCTAAGGGGAGACAGAGTTTCAATCAGCCCCAGCATTTT
- | TRBJ2-7 | TRBV5-5 | many | CASSQQGAEQYF | TGTGCCAGCAGCCAGCAGGGCGCCGAGCAGTACTTC
- | TRBJ2-2 | TRBV9 | - | CASSVAAANTGELFF | TGTGCCAGCAGCGTAGCGGCCGCCAACACTGGGGAGCTGTTTTTT
- | TRBJ2-2 | TRBV5-5 | few | CASTPLGEIGSGELFF | TGTGCCAGCACCCCCTTAGGGGAGATTGGCTCCGGGGAGCTGTTTTTT
- | TRBJ1-5 | TRBV13 | - | CASSLGTGFLPQHF | TGTGCCAGCAGCTTAGGGACAGGTTTTTTGCCCCAGCATTTT
- | TRBJ2-5 | TRBV4-1 | many | CASSRSRVETQYF | TGCGCCAGCAGCCGTTCGCGGGTAGAGACCCAGTACTTC
TRBD1 | TRBJ2-7 | TRBV7-6 | - | CASRPGGRTYEQYF | TGTGCCAGCCGACCAGGGGGTAGGACCTACGAGCAGTACTTC
TRBD1 | TRBJ2-7 | TRBV29-1 | many | CSAADRGLSEQYF | TGCAGCGCCGCGGACAGGGGGCTCAGCGAGCAGTACTTC
- | TRBJ1-4 | TRBV2 | - | CASSPLGTLGEKLFF | TGTGCCAGCAGTCCCCTGGGGACATTAGGTGAAAAACTGTTTTTT
- | TRBJ2-7 | TRBV5-1 | - | CASSLAGAGFNEQYF | TGCGCCAGCAGCTTGGCGGGGGCAGGGTTTAACGAGCAGTACTTC
TRBD1 | TRBJ1-1 | TRBV19 | - | CASSIVGTGGTEAFF | TGTGCCAGTAGTATAGTCGGGACAGGGGGCACTGAAGCTTTCTTT
TRBD1 | TRBJ2-7 | TRBV7-2 | - | CASATRGREQYF | TGTGCCAGCGCGACGAGGGGGCGCGAGCAGTACTTC
TRBD2 | TRBJ2-5 | TRBV9 | many | CASSDHAGGQETQYF | TGTGCCAGCAGCGACCACGCGGGAGGACAAGAGACCCAGTACTTC
TRBD1 | TRBJ2-5 | TRBV10-2 | - | CASSEGTGFQETQYF | TGCGCCAGCAGTGAGGGGACAGGTTTTCAAGAGACCCAGTACTTC
- | TRBJ2-2 | TRBV6-1 | - | CASSSYRHTGELFF | TGTGCCAGCAGTTCTTACAGGCACACCGGGGAGCTGTTTTTT
- | TRBJ2-7 | TRBV7-2 | many | CASSSETGSSYEQYF | TGTGCCAGCAGCTCTGAGACAGGTAGCTCCTACGAGCAGTACTTC
- | TRBJ1-5 | TRBV19 | - | CASSIVRGRSYSNQPQHF | TGTGCCAGTAGTATAGTCCGGGGCAGATCTTATAGCAATCAGCCCCAGCATTTT
TRBD2 | TRBJ2-7 | TRBV20-1 | - | CSARASASGRGGELYF | TGCAGTGCGAGAGCGTCGGCTAGCGGGAGGGGTGGGGAGCTGTACTTC
- | TRBJ2-2 | TRBV5-4 | few | CASSGGWTGELFF | TGTGCCAGCAGCGGGGGGTGGACCGGGGAGCTGTTTTTT
- | TRBJ2-7 | TRBV6-5 | - | CASSYVRAGAYEQYF | TGTGCCAGCAGTTACGTCCGGGCAGGCGCCTACGAGCAGTACTTC
- | TRBJ2-2 | TRBV20-1 | - | CSAPTRLNTGELSW | TGCAGTGCTCCTACTAGACTGAACACCGGGGAGCTGTCTTGG
TRBD2 | TRBJ2-1 | TRBV10-3 | - | CAINDNSGRLGEQFF | TGTGCCATCAACGATAATAGCGGGAGGTTGGGTGAGCAGTTCTTC
- | TRBJ1-2 | TRBV29-1 | many | CSVQGFGYTF | TGCAGCGTACAGGGATTCGGCTACACCTTC
TRBD1 | TRBJ1-5 | TRBV19 | many | CASSTYRGLSNQPQHF | TGTGCCAGTAGTACGTACAGGGGGCTTAGCAATCAGCCCCAGCATTTT
TRBD1 | TRBJ2-5 | TRBV2 | - | CASSEDRGSWETQYF | TGTGCCAGCAGTGAGGACAGGGGTTCGTGGGAGACCCAGTACTTC
- | TRBJ1-1 | TRBV6-5 | few | CASSSPGALFVTEAFF | TGTGCCAGCAGTTCCCCCGGGGCCCTATTTGTCACTGAAGCTTTCTTT
- | TRBJ1-4 | TRBV25-1 | - | CASSETNEKLFF | TGTGCCAGCAGTGAAACTAATGAAAAACTGTTTTTT
TRBD2 | TRBJ2-7 | TRBV7-6 | many | CASSPRLARTYEQYF | TGTGCCAGCAGCCCTCGACTAGCGAGGACCTACGAGCAGTACTTC
- | TRBJ1-2 | TRBV9 | many | CASSPRSGGDNYGYTF | TGTGCCAGCAGCCCCCGTAGTGGGGGCGATAACTATGGCTACACCTTC
- | TRBJ2-7 | TRBV20-1 | - | CSATHRVLSEQYF | TGCAGTGCTACACACAGGGTCTTGAGCGAGCAGTACTTC
- | TRBJ2-7 | TRBV19 | - | CASSNPGGLSYEQYF | TGTGCCAGTTCTAATCCCGGGGGTTTGTCCTACGAGCAGTACTTC
- | TRBJ2-2 | TRBV12-3/TRBV12-4 | few | CASSLGLGAGTGELFF | TGTGCCAGCAGTTTAGGGCTGGGGGCAGGCACCGGGGAGCTGTTTTTT
- | TRBJ2-5 | TRBV28 | few | CATQGNQETQYF | TGTGCCACGCAGGGTAACCAAGAGACCCAGTACTTC
- | TRBJ2-7 | TRBV7-9 | few | CASSPLVGSRSYEQYF | TGTGCCAGCAGCCCCCTCGTTGGCAGTCGCTCCTACGAGCAGTACTTC